This T cell receptor beta chain was captured in a study of T cells expressing NK-cell markers. TCRdb re-called the 5' RACE reads, yielding one record per CDR3 amino acid sequence without DNA. The sample includes hundreds of thousands of distinct CDR3 sequences. Germline V gene sequence: CDR1 DFQATT, CDR2 SNEGSKA (reference sequence). The CDR3 is 18 amino acids. The chain combines TRBV20-1 with TRBJ2-7; TCRdb designates TRBD2, a call that cannot be tested without DNA. The origin of this receptor is a woman aged 18 to 75 in good health. The sequenced sample was blood T cells: a sorted CD56 or NKG2C T cell subset, CD4+ or CD8+ T cells, or bulk PBMC T cells (not recorded which). CDR3: CSAHLDGLAGGKVDEQYF.